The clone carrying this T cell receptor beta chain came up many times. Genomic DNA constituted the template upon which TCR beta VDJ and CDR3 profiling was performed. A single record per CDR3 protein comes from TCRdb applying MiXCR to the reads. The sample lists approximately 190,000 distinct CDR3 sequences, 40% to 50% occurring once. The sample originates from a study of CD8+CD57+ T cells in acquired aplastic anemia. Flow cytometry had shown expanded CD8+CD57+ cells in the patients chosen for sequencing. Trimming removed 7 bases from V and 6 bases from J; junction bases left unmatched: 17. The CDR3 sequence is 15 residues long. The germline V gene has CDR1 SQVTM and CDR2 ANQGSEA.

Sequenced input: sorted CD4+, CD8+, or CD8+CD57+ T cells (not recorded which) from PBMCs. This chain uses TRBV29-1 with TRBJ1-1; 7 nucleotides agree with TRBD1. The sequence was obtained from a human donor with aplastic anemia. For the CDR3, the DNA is TGCAGCGCCCAGGGGGGGGGCAGGGGGTGGGCTGAAGCTTTCTTT. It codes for CSAQGGGRGWAEAFF.